This TCR beta chain was profiled in a study of shared clonotypes between healthy human individuals (dated by TCRdb to 2018 to 2021). A note on the overall study: The cohort comprised two women and a few men aged 18 to 49 years. Per donor, three plates each were used for CD4 naive and CD4 memory, two for CD8 naive, and one for CD8 memory. Blood TCR repertoires of about 5 healthy adults were deeply sequenced to estimate repertoire size and the extent of clonotype sharing between individuals. Between about 0.85 and 9.5 billion PBMCs per donor were obtained by leukapheresis. Libraries were prepared and TCR repertoires were sequenced by different laboratories using diverse techniques, in order to increase sequencing depth and limit assay-specific biases.

CD8 naive samples were CD45RO-negative cells positively selected for CCR7, giving a CD45RA+CCR7+ population that excluded TemRA cells. The donors were healthy, HIV-negative adults with no recently reported acute infections or vaccinations. All donors were Caucasian adults living in Nashville, Tennessee, USA. Blood was collected by leukapheresis, and PBMCs were isolated by Ficoll-Histopaque density gradient centrifugation and then cryopreserved in liquid nitrogen vapor phase. Purity and quantity of every magnetically sorted T cell population were checked by analytical flow cytometry. Genomic DNA was isolated from each sorted fraction and quantified by UV absorbance on a Nanodrop 2000c. Using the deep immunoSEQ assay, TCR CDR3 regions were amplified from genomic DNA by multiplex PCR. Genomic DNA extracted from each cell subset was distributed evenly over all wells of several immunoSEQ 96-well plates, and each plate served as one replicate. Each replicate PCR for sorted subsets received around 200 ng genomic DNA, equal to roughly 33,000 T cell genomes. The purified libraries were quantified using a Qubit 3.0 fluorometer, sized with a Bioanalyzer 2100, and then quantified again using the KAPA Library Quantification kit. Every immunoSEQ 96-well plate was sequenced on a dedicated single-read 150-cycle Illumina NextSeq 550 flow cell. As for the original processing: Because only junctional sequences without quality scores were contained in the immunoSEQ output, filtering matching that applied to full-length reads could not be performed. To assign V/J genes and CDR3, sequences were annotated against IMGT germline references using PyIR, a Python wrapper for IgBLAST v1.9. Reads were removed for weak V/J assignments (E-value above 1e-6), missing CDR3, stop codons, out-of-frame junctions, or ambiguous translated residues. V3J clonotypes were defined as sequences sharing the same inferred V gene, J gene, and CDR3 amino acid sequence. Percentage overlap between repertoires was computed as shared unique clonotypes divided by the size of the smaller repertoire. Repertoire richness was assessed with RTK rarefaction, the Chao1 estimator, and Recon v2.1 estimates of unobserved clonotypes. Generation probabilities for all TCRbeta clonotypes obtained by the gDNA method from a handful of donors were computed using OLGA. TCRdb took this table from immuneACCESS and kept in-frame rearrangements with V and J called. Such tables lack part of the clones; where checked against another copy, unresolved V genes explain under half of the gap, and the rest is unexplained. V and J calls and clone size follow that table, whereas D and trimming were derived from the DNA. The sample includes around 1.9 million clones, with 90% to 95% observed a single time. More than 1.5% of the sample rests with the top ten.

About this clone: What antigen it recognizes has not been identified. Per-nucleotide qualities are absent, and no much larger clonotype sits a single base away.

Unmatched junction bases come to 10, with V trimmed by 2 bases and J by 5 bases. The germline V gene yields MNHEY for CDR1 and SVGAGI for CDR2. The CDR3 covers 16 residues, taking in both the cysteine and the phenylalanine. Solely the CDR3 DNA is kept, with 48 bases framed from the first base. General findings and caveats noted by the study authors: Because the study included a small number of donors, the genetic and exposure-history diversity represented was limited. Naive subsets generally had larger estimated clonotype richness than memory subsets did. Rarefaction of sorted-subset datasets indicated incomplete sequencing despite the large sequencing depth. Pairwise subsampling indicated that sequencing depth was expected to affect the degree of clonotype sharing among donors. Sharing across several donors was observed for approximately 5% of naive CD4, less than 4% of naive CD8, over 2% of memory CD4, and about 0.38% of memory CD8 clonotypes. Clonotypes shared by all four sorted-subset donors showed higher generation probabilities than non-shared clonotypes. Sampling was limited to blood, and TCR repertoires in tissue likely differ from TCR repertoires in blood.

Sequencing was carried out using naive CD8+ T cells from PBMCs. Per the publication, the cell subset or site label means: CD45RA+CCR7+. This chain joins TRBV6-5 to TRBJ2-7, and TRBD2 matches 9 of the central bases. This receptor was obtained from a man younger than 30 in good health. Some clones in this sample may be carry-over from other donors' samples. For the CDR3, the sequence is CASSYGLGLAIHEQYF. In nucleotide form, the sequence is TGTGCCAGCAGTTACGGCCTAGGACTAGCGATCCACGAGCAGTACTTC.